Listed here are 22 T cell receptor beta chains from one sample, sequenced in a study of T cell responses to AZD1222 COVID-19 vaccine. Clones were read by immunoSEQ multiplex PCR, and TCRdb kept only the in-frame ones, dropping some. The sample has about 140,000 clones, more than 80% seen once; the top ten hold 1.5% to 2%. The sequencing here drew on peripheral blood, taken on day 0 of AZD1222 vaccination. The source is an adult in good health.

In nucleotides, the CDR3 is TGTGCCACCAGGGAGCGGGAGAAGGTGAACGGGGAGCTGTTTTTT. Its protein is CATREREKVNGELFF. V is TRBV19 and J is TRBJ2-2; TRBD2 matches 8 bases. V shed 10 bases and J 7 bases; nucleotides not matched to a gene: 14. From germline, CDR1 is LNHDA and CDR2 SQIVND (reference sequence). There are 15 residues in the CDR3.

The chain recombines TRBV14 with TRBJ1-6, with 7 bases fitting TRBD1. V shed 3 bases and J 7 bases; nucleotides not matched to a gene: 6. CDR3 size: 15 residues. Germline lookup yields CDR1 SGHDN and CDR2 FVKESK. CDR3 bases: TGTGCCAGCAGCCATAGGGACAGCTCAAATTCACCCCTCCACTTT. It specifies CASSHRDSSNSPLHF.

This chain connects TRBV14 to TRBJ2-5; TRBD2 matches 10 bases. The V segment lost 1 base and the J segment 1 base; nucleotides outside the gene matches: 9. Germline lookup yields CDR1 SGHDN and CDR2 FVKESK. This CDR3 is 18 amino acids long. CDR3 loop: CASSQASGRALGQETQYF. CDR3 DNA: TGTGCCAGCAGCCAAGCCAGCGGGAGGGCCTTGGGCCAAGAGACCCAGTACTTC. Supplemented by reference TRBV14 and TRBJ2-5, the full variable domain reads EAGVTQFPSHSVIEKGQTVTLRCDPISGHDNLYWYRRVMGKEIKFLLHFVKESKQDESGMPNNRFLAERTGGTYSTLKVQPAELEDSGVYFCASSQASGRALGQETQYFGPGTRLLVL.

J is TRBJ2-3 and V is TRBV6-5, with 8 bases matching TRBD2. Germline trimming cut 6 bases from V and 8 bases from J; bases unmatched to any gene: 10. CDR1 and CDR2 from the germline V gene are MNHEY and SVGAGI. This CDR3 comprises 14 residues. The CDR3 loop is CASRLAESVGTQYF. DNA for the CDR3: TGTGCCAGCAGACTAGCGGAAAGTGTGGGTACGCAGTATTTT.

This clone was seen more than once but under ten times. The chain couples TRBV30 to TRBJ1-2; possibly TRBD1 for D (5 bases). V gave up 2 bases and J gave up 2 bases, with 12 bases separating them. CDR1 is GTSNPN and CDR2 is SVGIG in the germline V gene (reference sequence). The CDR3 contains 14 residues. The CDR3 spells CAWSSDSPNYGYTF. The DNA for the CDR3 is TGTGCCTGGAGTTCTGACAGTCCCAACTATGGCTACACCTTC.

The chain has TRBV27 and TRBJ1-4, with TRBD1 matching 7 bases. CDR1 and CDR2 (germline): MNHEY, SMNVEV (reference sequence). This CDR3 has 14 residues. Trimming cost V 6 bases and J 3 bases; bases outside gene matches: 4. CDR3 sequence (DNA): TGTGCCAGCAGAGCCCAGGGGGCTAATGAAAAACTGTTTTTT. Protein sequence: CASRAQGANEKLFF.

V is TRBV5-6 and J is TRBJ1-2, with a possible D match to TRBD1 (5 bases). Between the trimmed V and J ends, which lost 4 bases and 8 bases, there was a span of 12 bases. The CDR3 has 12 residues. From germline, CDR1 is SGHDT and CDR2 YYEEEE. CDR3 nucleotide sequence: TGTGCCAGCAGCCCCGGGACGAGGGGCTACACCTTC. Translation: CASSPGTRGYTF.

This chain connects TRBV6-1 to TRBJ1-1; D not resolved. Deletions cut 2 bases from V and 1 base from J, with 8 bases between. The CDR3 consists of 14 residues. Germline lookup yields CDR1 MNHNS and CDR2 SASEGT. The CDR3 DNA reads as TGTGCCAGCAGTGAACACAGCCAGAACACTGAAGCTTTCTTT. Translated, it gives CASSEHSQNTEAFF.

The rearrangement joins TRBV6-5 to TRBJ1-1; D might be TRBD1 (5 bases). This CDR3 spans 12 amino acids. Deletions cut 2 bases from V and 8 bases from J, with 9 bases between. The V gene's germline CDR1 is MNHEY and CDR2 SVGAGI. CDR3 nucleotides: TGTGCCAGCAGTTACGGGGCCAACGAAGCTTTCTTT. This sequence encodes CASSYGANEAFF.

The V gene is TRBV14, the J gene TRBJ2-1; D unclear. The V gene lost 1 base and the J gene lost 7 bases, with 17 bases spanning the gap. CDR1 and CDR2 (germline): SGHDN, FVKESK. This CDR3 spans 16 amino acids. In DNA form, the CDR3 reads TGTGCCAGCAGCCAAGTTCGGCTACCTGGGTCAAATGAGCAGTTCTTC. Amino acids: CASSQVRLPGSNEQFF.

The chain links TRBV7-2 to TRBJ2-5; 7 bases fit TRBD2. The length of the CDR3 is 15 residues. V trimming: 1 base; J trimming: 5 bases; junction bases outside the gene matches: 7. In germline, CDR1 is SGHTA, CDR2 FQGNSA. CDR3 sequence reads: CASSLVAGVGETQYF. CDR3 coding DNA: TGTGCCAGCAGCTTAGTGGCGGGAGTTGGCGAGACCCAGTACTTC.

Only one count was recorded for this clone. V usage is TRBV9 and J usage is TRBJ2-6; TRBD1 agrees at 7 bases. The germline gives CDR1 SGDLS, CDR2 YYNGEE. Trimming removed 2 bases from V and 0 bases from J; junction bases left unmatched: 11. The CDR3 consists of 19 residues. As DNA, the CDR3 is TGTGCCAGCAGCGTCCGCACCGGGACAGAGCCCTCTGGGGCCAACGTCCTGACTTTC. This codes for CASSVRTGTEPSGANVLTF.

This chain's CDR3 is CASSLLRQDSYEQYF. As DNA, the CDR3 is TGTGCCAGCAGTTTATTGCGGCAGGACTCCTACGAGCAGTACTTC. This chain links TRBV27 with TRBJ2-7; D unclear. Trimming left V 1 base short and J 0 bases short, with 10 bases between. The CDR3 loop spans 15 amino acids. Germline V gene data show CDR1 as MNHEY and CDR2 as SMNVEV (reference sequence).

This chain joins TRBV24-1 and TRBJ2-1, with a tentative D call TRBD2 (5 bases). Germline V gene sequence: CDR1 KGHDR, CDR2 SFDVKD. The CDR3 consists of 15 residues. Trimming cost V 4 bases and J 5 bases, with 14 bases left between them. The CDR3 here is CATSELGVRDNEQFF. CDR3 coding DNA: TGTGCCACCAGTGAGTTGGGAGTTCGGGACAATGAGCAGTTCTTC.

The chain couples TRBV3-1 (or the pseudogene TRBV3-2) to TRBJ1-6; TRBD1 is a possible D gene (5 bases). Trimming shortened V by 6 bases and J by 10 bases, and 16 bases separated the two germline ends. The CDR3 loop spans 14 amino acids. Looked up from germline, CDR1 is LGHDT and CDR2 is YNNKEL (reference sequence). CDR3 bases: TGTGCCAGCAGTTTCGGGACCGGACTGTCACCCCTCCACTTT. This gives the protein CASSFGTGLSPLHF.

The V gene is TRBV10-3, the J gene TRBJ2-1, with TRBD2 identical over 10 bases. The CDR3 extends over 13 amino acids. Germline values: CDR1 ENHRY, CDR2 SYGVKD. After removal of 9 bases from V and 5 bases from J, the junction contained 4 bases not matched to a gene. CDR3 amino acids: CAMGLALNNEQFF. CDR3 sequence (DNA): TGTGCCATGGGACTAGCGTTGAACAATGAGCAGTTCTTC.

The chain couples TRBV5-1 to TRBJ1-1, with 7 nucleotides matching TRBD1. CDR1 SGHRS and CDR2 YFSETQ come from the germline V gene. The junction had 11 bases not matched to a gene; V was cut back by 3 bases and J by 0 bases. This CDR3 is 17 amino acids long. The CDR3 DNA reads TGCGCCAGCAGCTGGGGACAGCAATCCCGCATGAACACTGAAGCTTTCTTT. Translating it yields CASSWGQQSRMNTEAFF.

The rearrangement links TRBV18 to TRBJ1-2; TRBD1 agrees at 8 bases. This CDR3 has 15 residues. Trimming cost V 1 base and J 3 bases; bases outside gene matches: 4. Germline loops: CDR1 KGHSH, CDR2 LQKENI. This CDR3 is CASSPQGQAYYGYTF. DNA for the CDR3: TGTGCCAGCTCACCACAGGGACAGGCTTACTATGGCTACACCTTC.

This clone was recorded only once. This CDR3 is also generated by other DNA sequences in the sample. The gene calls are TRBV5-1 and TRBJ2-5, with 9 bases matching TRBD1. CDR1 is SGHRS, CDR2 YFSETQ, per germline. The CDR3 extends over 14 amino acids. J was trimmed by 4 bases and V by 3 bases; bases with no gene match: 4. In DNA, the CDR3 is TGCGCCAGCAGCTCCGGGACAGGGAGAGAGACCCAGTACTTC. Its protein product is CASSSGTGRETQYF.

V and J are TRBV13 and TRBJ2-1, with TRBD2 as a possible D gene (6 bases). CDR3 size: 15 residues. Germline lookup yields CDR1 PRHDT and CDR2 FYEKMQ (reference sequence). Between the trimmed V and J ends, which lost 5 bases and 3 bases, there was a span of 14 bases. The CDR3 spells CASSTAEEGYNEQFF. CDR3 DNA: TGTGCCAGCAGCACGGCGGAGGAGGGCTACAATGAGCAGTTCTTC.

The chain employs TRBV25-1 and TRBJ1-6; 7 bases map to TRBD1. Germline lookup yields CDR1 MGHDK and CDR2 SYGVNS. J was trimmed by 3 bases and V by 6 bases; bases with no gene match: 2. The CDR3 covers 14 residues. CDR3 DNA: TGTGCCAGCAGAGACAGGGACTATAATTCACCCCTCCACTTT. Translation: CASRDRDYNSPLHF.

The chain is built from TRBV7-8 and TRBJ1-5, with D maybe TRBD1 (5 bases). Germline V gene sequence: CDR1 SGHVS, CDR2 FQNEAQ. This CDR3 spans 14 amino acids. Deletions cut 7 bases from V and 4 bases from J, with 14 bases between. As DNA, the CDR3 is TGTGCCAGCACCCCTTACGGGGCTAATCAGCCCCAGCATTTT. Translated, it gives CASTPYGANQPQHF.